A selection of T cell receptor beta chains follows, all from one sample in a study of CD8+CD57+ T cells in acquired aplastic anemia. TCRdb reprocessed the reads via MiXCR and lists one record per CDR3 protein. The sample shows nearly 60,000 distinct CDR3 sequences, roughly three fifths of them seen only once. Material for sequencing was sorted CD4+, CD8+, or CD8+CD57+ T cells (not recorded which) from PBMCs. These receptors were taken from a human donor with aplastic anemia. Each CDR3 is given with its conserved first and last residue. Each record gives: clone size, D gene, J gene, V gene, CDR3 DNA, CDR3 protein. A D gene is named only where the DNA matches it firmly. Rows may omit the clone size; those that give it use once, few, many or a size class.

clone_size: .
d_call: TRBD2
j_call: TRBJ2-7
v_call: TRBV25-1
cdr3_nt: TGTGCCAGCAGCCCAGGGGCTGGCGGGAGGGCCGGCGAGCAGTACTTC
cdr3_aa: CASSPGAGGRAGEQYF

clone_size: .
d_call: .
j_call: TRBJ2-7
v_call: TRBV5-5
cdr3_nt: TGTGCCAGCAGCTCCTGGACATTTTCCTACGAGCAGTACTTC
cdr3_aa: CASSSWTFSYEQYF

clone_size: medium-sized
d_call: .
j_call: TRBJ1-1
v_call: TRBV2
cdr3_nt: TGTGCCAGCAGTGAAAACAGTCTGAACACTGAAGCTTTCTTT
cdr3_aa: CASSENSLNTEAFF

clone_size: .
d_call: .
j_call: TRBJ1-1
v_call: TRBV9
cdr3_nt: TGTGCCAGCAGCGGGGAGGTGGGGACCACTGAAGCTTTCTTT
cdr3_aa: CASSGEVGTTEAFF

clone_size: .
d_call: .
j_call: TRBJ1-2
v_call: TRBV7-9
cdr3_nt: TGTGCCAGCAGCCCCTCCTTACTGTCTAACTATGGCTACACCTTC
cdr3_aa: CASSPSLLSNYGYTF

clone_size: many
d_call: TRBD1
j_call: TRBJ2-7
v_call: TRBV27
cdr3_nt: TGTGCCAGCAAAAGGGGGACAGGGTGGGACGAGCAGTACTTC
cdr3_aa: CASKRGTGWDEQYF

clone_size: .
d_call: .
j_call: TRBJ1-1
v_call: TRBV19
cdr3_nt: TGTGCCACCCGAGTTAGCCGGGAACGGGGCACTGAAGCTTTCTTT
cdr3_aa: CATRVSRERGTEAFF

clone_size: .
d_call: .
j_call: TRBJ1-4
v_call: TRBV7-6
cdr3_nt: TGTGCCAGCAGCTTAGGGGGGAAAGGTGAAAAACTGTTTTTT
cdr3_aa: CASSLGGKGEKLFF

clone_size: once
d_call: .
j_call: TRBJ2-7
v_call: TRBV3-1
cdr3_nt: TGTGCCAGCAGCCAAGCCGTACACTCCTACGAGCAGTACTTC
cdr3_aa: CASSQAVHSYEQYF

clone_size: .
d_call: TRBD2
j_call: TRBJ2-4
v_call: TRBV20-1
cdr3_nt: TGCAGTGCTAGTGTCGGGGGAGGGTTGAGCATTCAGTACTTC
cdr3_aa: CSASVGGGLSIQYF

clone_size: many
d_call: .
j_call: TRBJ1-1
v_call: TRBV6-1
cdr3_nt: TGTGCCAGCAGTGACGGGACACCCCTGGGAGCTTTCTTT
cdr3_aa: CASSDGTPLGAFF

clone_size: .
d_call: .
j_call: TRBJ1-2
v_call: TRBV7-9
cdr3_nt: TGTGCCAGCAGCTTAGGACTCCAGAACTATGGCTACACCTTC
cdr3_aa: CASSLGLQNYGYTF

clone_size: .
d_call: TRBD2
j_call: TRBJ2-1
v_call: TRBV25-1
cdr3_nt: TGTGCCAGCAGTGGATATACTAGCGGGGGGGCCGATGAGCAGTTCTTC
cdr3_aa: CASSGYTSGGADEQFF

clone_size: .
d_call: TRBD1
j_call: TRBJ1-5
v_call: TRBV29-1
cdr3_nt: TGCAGCGTGGGGACAGGGGGCACGGGAGGCAATCAGCCCCAGCATTTT
cdr3_aa: CSVGTGGTGGNQPQHF

clone_size: .
d_call: .
j_call: TRBJ1-2
v_call: TRBV29-1
cdr3_nt: TGCAGCGACCGGGACAACCTCTATGGCTACACCTTC
cdr3_aa: CSDRDNLYGYTF

clone_size: .
d_call: .
j_call: TRBJ2-7
v_call: TRBV4-2
cdr3_nt: TGTGCCAGCAGCCAAACCTCCATGCAGCAGTACTTC
cdr3_aa: CASSQTSMQQYF

clone_size: .
d_call: TRBD1
j_call: TRBJ1-2
v_call: TRBV29-1
cdr3_nt: TGCAGCGTATTGGGACAGGCCGAGGGTGGCTACACCTTC
cdr3_aa: CSVLGQAEGGYTF

clone_size: many
d_call: .
j_call: TRBJ2-6
v_call: TRBV19
cdr3_nt: TGTGCCAGCTCTGCTTGGGGGACGACTTCTGGGGCCAACGTCCTGACTTTC
cdr3_aa: CASSAWGTTSGANVLTF

clone_size: .
d_call: .
j_call: TRBJ2-1
v_call: TRBV5-1
cdr3_nt: TGCGCCAGCAGCTTGGGGCAGTACAATGAGCAGTTCTTC
cdr3_aa: CASSLGQYNEQFF

clone_size: many
d_call: .
j_call: TRBJ2-7
v_call: TRBV7-2
cdr3_nt: TGTGCCAGCAGCTTAGCTGGGCTAGGCTGGAACGAGCAGTACTTC
cdr3_aa: CASSLAGLGWNEQYF

clone_size: medium-sized
d_call: .
j_call: TRBJ1-2
v_call: TRBV24-1
cdr3_nt: TGTGCCACCAGTGATTGGACAGTAAACTATGGCTACACCTTC
cdr3_aa: CATSDWTVNYGYTF

clone_size: .
d_call: .
j_call: TRBJ1-2
v_call: TRBV19
cdr3_nt: TGTGCCAGTAGGATACCCACGGGGGACTATGGCTACACCTTC
cdr3_aa: CASRIPTGDYGYTF

clone_size: many
d_call: .
j_call: TRBJ2-3
v_call: TRBV6-2/TRBV6-3
cdr3_nt: TGTGCCAGCAGACCCCTGAGATATTCAGATACGCAGTATTTT
cdr3_aa: CASRPLRYSDTQYF